Shown below are 11 T cell receptor beta chains from a single sample sequenced in a study of brain T cells in children with intractable seizures. The time point was: blood from clinic visit 5 months post-surgery; TSC patient then seizure free. Libraries were prepared by immunoSEQ multiplex PCR; TCRdb keeps only in-frame clonotypes and omits some of them. This sample yields hundreds of thousands of clones, of which 93% are seen a single time; 5% to 7% belongs to the top ten. The material sequenced was peripheral blood, taken less than 6 months after surgery. Every receptor here comes from a boy younger than two with tuberous sclerosis and intractable seizures.

The V call is TRBV6-6, the J call TRBJ2-7, with D possibly TRBD2 on 6 matching bases. Germline lookup yields CDR1 MNHNY and CDR2 SVGAGI (reference sequence). The CDR3 length is 13 residues. Trimming pared 10 bases from V and 2 bases from J, leaving 15 bases between. The CDR3 nucleotides read TGTGCCACCCGCGCAGGGAGGACCTACGAGCAGTACTTC. Its translation is CATRAGRTYEQYF.

V gene TRBV10-3 combines with J gene TRBJ2-7; D is uncertain. CDR3 size: 16 residues. V was shortened by 2 bases and J by 0 bases, with 14 bases between the two germline ends. Germline CDR1 ENHRY, CDR2 SYGVKD. CDR3 amino acids: CAISEEATDSSYEQYF. The CDR3 DNA sequence: TGTGCCATCAGTGAGGAAGCGACTGATAGCTCCTACGAGCAGTACTTC.

V and J are TRBV5-6 and TRBJ1-1, with a weak D call TRBD1 (5 bases). CDR1 is SGHDT, CDR2 YYEEEE, per germline. Trimming took 4 bases from V and 1 from J, leaving 14 bases between them. The CDR3 runs to 15 residues. Here the CDR3 DNA reads TGTGCCAGCAGCCTGTATGGGGGTAAGAACACTGAAGCTTTCTTT. This sequence encodes CASSLYGGKNTEAFF.

This chain joins TRBV29-1 and TRBJ2-1, with 8 bases aligning to TRBD2. This CDR3 is 13 amino acids long. In germline, CDR1 is SQVTM, CDR2 ANQGSEA. V shed 5 bases and J 5 bases; nucleotides not matched to a gene: 5. The CDR3 DNA sequence: TGCAGCGTTCTTTCGCGGGGGGACAATGAGCAGTTCTTC. Translating gives CSVLSRGDNEQFF.

This chain uses TRBV2 with TRBJ2-3, with 7 bases that match TRBD2. Germline CDR1 is SNHLY and CDR2 is FYNNEI. Trimming cost V 10 bases and J 3 bases; bases outside gene matches: 10. This CDR3 is 14 amino acids long. The DNA of the CDR3 is TGTGCCACCCTAGCCGGGAGGAAGACAGATACGCAGTATTTT. Its translation is CATLAGRKTDTQYF.

The chain combines TRBV24-1 with TRBJ1-5, with no clear D. The CDR3 extends over 12 amino acids. Germline CDR1 KGHDR, CDR2 SFDVKD. Trimming left V 3 bases short and J 7 bases short, with 6 bases between. As DNA, the CDR3 is TGTGCCACCAGTGATCCAGGCCAGCCCCAGCATTTT. Its protein product is CATSDPGQPQHF.

This chain joins TRBV10-3 and TRBJ1-1; D ambiguous. The CDR3 extends over 13 amino acids. Germline CDR1 reads ENHRY; CDR2 reads SYGVKD. V gave up 2 bases and J gave up 0 bases, with 4 bases separating them. CDR3 sequence reads: CAISEDLNTEAFF. In nucleotides, the CDR3 is TGTGCCATCAGTGAGGACTTGAACACTGAAGCTTTCTTT.

A single count supports this clone. The chain links TRBV15 to TRBJ1-2; D ambiguous. The CDR3 spans 14 residues. Germline-derived CDR1 and CDR2 are LNHNV and YYDKDF (reference sequence). Trimming took off 1 base at V and 2 bases at J, with 8 bases between the two ends. CDR3 bases: TGTGCCACCAGCAGAGTCCAGGACAACTATGGCTACACCTTC. Amino acid sequence: CATSRVQDNYGYTF.

The CDR3 protein is CASSQEEGDWDTQYF. The DNA of the CDR3 is TGTGCCAGCAGCCAAGAGGAAGGGGATTGGGATACGCAGTATTTT. The chain combines TRBV3-1 (or the pseudogene TRBV3-2) with TRBJ2-3; D possibly corresponds to TRBD1 (5 bases). Trimming pared 0 bases from V and 6 bases from J, leaving 13 bases between. The CDR3 has 15 amino acids. Germline V CDR1 and CDR2: LGHDT, YNNKEL (reference sequence).

This clone appeared a single time. The chain has TRBV28 and TRBJ2-5; 7 nucleotides line up with TRBD2. This CDR3 contains 14 residues. V gave up 7 bases and J gave up 5 bases; unmatched junction bases: 10. Germline CDR1 reads MDHEN; CDR2 reads SYDVKM. The DNA for the CDR3 is TGTGCCAGCACTAGCGGTCTTAGAAGGGAGACCCAGTACTTC. As protein: CASTSGLRRETQYF. The entire variable domain, with the rest obtained from reference TRBV28 and TRBJ2-5, is as follows: DVKVTQSSRYLVKRTGEKVFLECVQDMDHENMFWYRQDPGLGLRLIYFSYDVKMKEKGDIPEGYSVSREKKERFSLILESASTNQTSMYLCASTSGLRRETQYFGPGTRLLVL.

The chain links TRBV4-2 to TRBJ2-1; no clear D gene. Per the germline V gene, CDR1 is LGHNA and CDR2 is YNFKEQ. V lost 0 bases and J 9 bases, leaving 9 bases between the germline ends. This CDR3 has 13 residues. This CDR3 reads CASSQDPGGEQFF. The CDR3 coding sequence is TGTGCCAGCAGCCAAGATCCTGGCGGTGAGCAGTTCTTC.